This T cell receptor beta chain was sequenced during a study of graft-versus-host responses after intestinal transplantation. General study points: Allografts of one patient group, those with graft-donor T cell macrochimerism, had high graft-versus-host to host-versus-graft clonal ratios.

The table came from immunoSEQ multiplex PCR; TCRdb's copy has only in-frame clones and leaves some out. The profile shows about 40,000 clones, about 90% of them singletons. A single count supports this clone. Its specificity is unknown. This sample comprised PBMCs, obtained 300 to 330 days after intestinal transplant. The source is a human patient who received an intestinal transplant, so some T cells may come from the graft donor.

Written as DNA, the CDR3 is TGTGCCACCAGCAGAGTAAGCGGCGGGGAGCTGTTTTTT. It specifies CATSRVSGGELFF. The chain has TRBV15 and TRBJ2-2, with D perhaps matching TRBD2 (5 bases). Germline loops: CDR1 LNHNV, CDR2 YYDKDF (reference sequence). V lost 1 base, J lost 7 bases, and 7 bases lay in between. This CDR3 comprises 13 residues.